Shown below are 13 T cell receptor beta chains from a single sample sequenced in a study of blood T cell repertoires in COVID-19. TCRdb keeps only in-frame clones here, not all; method: immunoSEQ multiplex PCR. This table holds about 23,000 clones, approximately 94% found once. Sequences were obtained from peripheral blood. The receptors originated from a woman aged 50 to 60 with active COVID-19.

The chain is built from TRBV7-2 and TRBJ2-7; the D is unclear. Germline CDR1 and CDR2: SGHTA and FQGNSA. The CDR3 runs to 15 residues. Trimming took 2 bases from V and 6 from J, leaving 17 bases between them. The DNA of the CDR3 is TGTGCCAGCAGCTTAATCCCGACGGTGTCTAGCGAGCAGTACTTC. This gives the protein CASSLIPTVSSEQYF.

The chain uses TRBV5-1 and TRBJ1-2; a weak D match, TRBD1 (5 bases). CDR3 size: 14 residues. Germline CDR1 reads SGHRS; CDR2 reads YFSETQ. V was cut by 4 bases and J by 6 bases, with 16 bases left in between. The CDR3 here is CASSPLLGEDGYTF. The CDR3 DNA follows: TGCGCCAGCAGCCCCCTGCTGGGGGAGGATGGCTACACCTTC.

The rearrangement links TRBV6-5 to TRBJ2-7; no firm D call. From germline, CDR1 is MNHEY and CDR2 SVGAGI. This CDR3 is 14 amino acids long. The ends were cut back, 3 bases at V and 2 bases at J, with 11 bases in the middle. CDR3: CASSYEQWPYEQYV. The DNA of the CDR3 is TGTGCCAGCAGTTATGAACAGTGGCCCTACGAGCAGTACGTC.

The genes are TRBV18 and TRBJ1-3; D unresolved. Trimming took 6 bases from V and 4 from J, leaving 19 bases between them. The length of the CDR3 is 16 residues. The germline V gene has CDR1 KGHSH and CDR2 LQKENI. CDR3 sequence reads: CASSEKQTPSGNTIYF. CDR3 sequence (DNA): TGTGCCAGCTCCGAGAAGCAGACTCCATCCGGAAACACCATATATTTT.

The rearrangement uses TRBV28 and TRBJ1-3; D is unclear. The CDR3 consists of 15 residues. Trimming shortened V by 4 bases and J by 0 bases, and 10 bases separated the two germline ends. Germline CDR1 MDHEN, CDR2 SYDVKM. The CDR3 is CASSSVSASGNTIYF. CDR3 DNA: TGTGCCAGCAGTTCGGTATCTGCCTCTGGAAACACCATATATTTT.

The chain joins TRBV25-1 to TRBJ1-2; 11 bases are shared with TRBD1. This CDR3 has 15 amino acids. The trim removed 4 bases at V and 6 bases at J, leaving 7 bases unmatched. Germline V gene sequence: CDR1 MGHDK, CDR2 SYGVNS. Written as DNA, the CDR3 is TGTGCCAGCAGTGCAGCCGGGACAGGGGGAAATGGCTACACCTTC. Translating gives CASSAAGTGGNGYTF.

V usage is TRBV28 and J usage is TRBJ1-6; maybe TRBD1 (5 bases). Germline V gene lookup returns CDR1 MDHEN and CDR2 SYDVKM. The V gene lost 3 bases and the J gene lost 9 bases, with 12 bases spanning the gap. The CDR3 length is 14 residues. The CDR3 DNA sequence: TGTGCCAGCAGTTTGGCAGGGCTTGGTTCACCCCTCCACTTT. It specifies CASSLAGLGSPLHF.

The J gene is TRBJ2-7, the V gene TRBV21-1; TRBD2, the table's D call, lacks a check against the DNA. TRBV21-1 is a pseudogene segment. The CDR3 spans 14 residues. Here the CDR3 reads CATTRLPISYEQYF. CDR3 sequence (DNA): TGTGCCACGACCAGACTTCCAATTTCCTACGAGCAGTACTTC.

The genes are TRBV11-2 and TRBJ1-2; D gene uncertain. V gave up 6 bases and J gave up 0 bases, with 14 bases separating them. This CDR3 contains 15 residues. From germline, CDR1 is SGHAT and CDR2 FQNNGV. The CDR3 region is CASRSITGTNYGYTF. CDR3 in DNA: TGTGCCAGCAGATCTATTACCGGGACTAACTATGGCTACACCTTC.

This rearrangement joins TRBV6-6 to TRBJ1-6; D ambiguous. Trimming removed 6 bases at V and 5 bases at J, with 17 bases between. CDR1 MNHNY and CDR2 SVGAGI come from the germline V gene (reference sequence). The CDR3 has 16 amino acids. In DNA form, the CDR3 reads TGTGCCAGCAGCTATTCTGTACGGGAAAATAATTCACCCCTCCACTTT. Encoded protein: CASSYSVRENNSPLHF.

The chain recombines TRBV2 with TRBJ2-7; 9 positions agree with TRBD2. The CDR3 consists of 16 residues. J lost 0 bases, V lost 6 bases, and 9 bases had no gene match. Germline CDR1 is SNHLY and CDR2 is FYNNEI. The chain's CDR3 is CASSGGAGGVSYEQYV. The CDR3 nucleotides read TGTGCCAGCAGCGGAGGAGCGGGGGGTGTCTCCTACGAGCAGTACGTC.

The rearrangement uses TRBV19 and TRBJ2-1; 11 nucleotides match TRBD2. The CDR3 covers 16 residues. The V gene's germline CDR1 is LNHDA and CDR2 SQIVND (reference sequence). The J segment lost 2 bases and the V segment lost 4 bases, leaving 4 bases of the junction unmatched. The CDR3 sequence is CASSTPTSGTYNEQFF. The DNA of the CDR3 is TGTGCCAGTAGTACCCCGACTAGCGGGACCTACAATGAGCAGTTCTTC.

This chain connects TRBV27 to TRBJ1-5; tentatively, D is TRBD1 (5 bases). The CDR3 extends over 15 amino acids. The germline V gene has CDR1 MNHEY and CDR2 SMNVEV (reference sequence). V was clipped by 6 bases and J by 0 bases, with 12 bases between them. CDR3 DNA sequence: TGTGCCAGCAGCACCACAGGATATAGCAATCAGCCCCAGCATTTT. This sequence encodes CASSTTGYSNQPQHF.